What follows describes a single T cell receptor beta chain. The germline V gene encodes CDR1 LNHDA and CDR2 SQIVND (reference sequence). The V end lost 5 bases, the J end lost 0 bases, and 8 bases lay between the germline ends. The CDR3 is made up of 14 amino acids. The record originates from a study of T cells in Graves' hyperthyroidism and ophthalmopathy. Disease lasting under 3 months, a NOSPECS grade of at least 4, and a Clinical Activity Score of at least 3 were features of the ophthalmopathy patients. Exclusions: uncontrolled infection, other autoimmune disease, pregnancy, lactation. RNA transcripts provided the source from which TCR beta CDR3 regions were amplified. First-round RT-PCR of the TCR CDR3 relied on the HTBI primer set. TCRdb reprocessed the multiplex PCR reads with MiXCR, giving one entry per CDR3 protein. The sample has 500,000 to 800,000 distinct CDR3 sequences, approximately 15% seen once.

The TCR was taken from a woman aged 50 to 60 with Graves' ophthalmopathy. The chain joins TRBV19 to TRBJ1-5; D remains ambiguous. The material sequenced was blood. The CDR3 here is CASSDGFSNQPQHF. The CDR3 DNA reads as TGTGCCAGTAGTGATGGGTTTAGCAATCAGCCCCAGCATTTT. The full variable domain, rest sourced from reference TRBV19 and TRBJ1-5, is DGGITQSPKYLFRKEGQNVTLSCEQNLNHDAMYWYRQDPGQGLRLIYYSQIVNDFQKGDIAEGYSVSREKKESFPLTVTSAQKNPTAFYLCASSDGFSNQPQHFGDGTRLSIL.